Following are 4 T cell receptor beta chains from one sample sequenced in a study of cytomegalovirus exposure and HLA in healthy donors. PCR involved 60 Vbeta and 13 Jbeta primers. Method: immunoSEQ multiplex PCR; TCRdb's copy keeps in-frame clones and lacks some. This table holds some 200,000 clones, approximately 84% found once. The specimen sequenced was PBMCs. These receptors were collected from a woman in her thirties or forties in good health and CMV-seronegative.

The chain employs TRBV6-5 and TRBJ2-3; D is perhaps TRBD2 (5 bases). CDR1 is MNHEY and CDR2 is SVGAGI in the germline V gene. The CDR3 is 13 residues long. Trimming shortened V by 10 bases and J by 3 bases, and 14 bases separated the two germline ends. The CDR3 reads CATRPSGTDTQYF. CDR3 bases: TGTGCCACCCGGCCATCGGGAACAGATACGCAGTATTTT.

V is TRBV14 and J is TRBJ2-2, with 7 bases that match TRBD1. CDR1 is SGHDN and CDR2 is FVKESK in the germline V gene. The CDR3 is 16 residues long. Losses at the gene ends were 4 bases for V and 3 bases for J; bases not matched to a gene: 8. The CDR3 DNA follows: TGTGCCAGCAGCCTAGAACAGGGGCCGTACACCGGGGAGCTGTTTTTT. It yields the protein CASSLEQGPYTGELFF.

The V and J genes are TRBV5-6 and TRBJ2-7; D remains unclear. The germline V and J ends were trimmed by 3 bases and 0 bases, with 13 bases remaining between them. The V gene's germline CDR1 is SGHDT and CDR2 YYEEEE. This CDR3 has 15 amino acids. The chain's CDR3 is CASSSRAELSYEQYF. The CDR3 DNA reads TGTGCCAGCAGCTCCCGCGCGGAGCTCTCCTACGAGCAGTACTTC.

The chain joins TRBV5-1 to TRBJ1-1; 9 bases map to TRBD1. The CDR3 runs 12 residues. Trimming cost V 7 bases and J 10 bases; bases outside gene matches: 8. Germline V gene sequence: CDR1 SGHRS, CDR2 YFSETQ. CDR3 region: CASSQQGAGAFF. Here the CDR3 DNA reads TGCGCCAGCTCCCAACAGGGGGCGGGAGCTTTCTTT.